The 11 T cell receptor beta chains reported below all come from one sample, sequenced in a study of identical twins. MiXCR, run by TCRdb on the 5' RACE reads, gives a single entry per CDR3 protein. The sample includes around 230,000 distinct CDR3 sequences, over 5.5% of them seen just once. These sequences were also reported in another study, on T cells expressing NK-cell markers.

The source material was CD8+ T cells sorted from blood. Receptor source: a woman aged 18-29 years in good health.

This clonotype showed up just a few times. The CDR3 reads CASSMISGRAYNEQFF. The CDR3 region has the DNA TGTGCCAGCAGTATGATTAGCGGGAGGGCCTACAATGAGCAGTTCTTC. J is TRBJ2-1 and V is TRBV12-3 or TRBV12-4; the match to TRBD2 covers 11 bases. V gave up 5 bases and J gave up 2 bases; unmatched junction bases: 5. The length of the CDR3 is 16 residues.

This clonotype was found many times. This chain uses TRBV12-3 or TRBV12-4 with TRBJ1-2; TRBD1 aligns across 7 bases. The J segment lost 2 bases and the V segment lost 5 bases, leaving 8 bases of the junction unmatched. The CDR3 totals 15 residues. CDR3 coding DNA: TGTGCCAGCAGTCCACAGGGACAGCTGAACTATGGCTACACCTTC. This gives the protein CASSPQGQLNYGYTF.

This chain joins TRBV30 and TRBJ2-3; D is unclear. The CDR3 length is 15 residues. CDR1 and CDR2 from the germline V gene are GTSNPN and SVGIG (reference sequence). With 7 bases removed from V and 1 base from J, the gap between germline ends came to 18 bases. For the CDR3, the DNA is TGTGCCTCCGAAAATCCTCCTCTAGGCACAGATACGCAGTATTTT. Amino acid sequence: CASENPPLGTDTQYF.

This clonotype was seen many times. This sequence joins TRBV7-9 and TRBJ2-2, with D perhaps TRBD2 (6 bases). Germline V CDR1 and CDR2: SEHNR, FQNEAQ (reference sequence). Trimming removed 6 bases at V and 1 base at J, with 12 bases between. The CDR3 spans 15 residues. The CDR3 DNA follows: TGTGCCAGCAGTTCCGGGACTCGGAACACCGGGGAGCTGTTTTTT. This gives the protein CASSSGTRNTGELFF. Variable domain in full (rest from reference TRBV7-9 and TRBJ2-2): DTGVSQNPRHKITKRGQNVTFRCDPISEHNRLYWYRQTLGQGPEFLTYFQNEAQLEKSRLLSDRFSAERPKGSFSTLEIQRTEQGDSAMYLCASSSGTRNTGELFFGEGSRLTVL.

The chain has TRBV11-2 and TRBJ1-4, with 7 nucleotides matching TRBD1. Germline values: CDR1 SGHAT, CDR2 FQNNGV. The CDR3 is 15 amino acids. The J segment lost 10 bases and the V segment lost 3 bases, leaving 11 bases of the junction unmatched. CDR3 coding DNA: TGTGCCAGCAGCTTCAGACAGGGTCTGGATGGAAAACTGTTTTTT. This gives the protein CASSFRQGLDGKLFF.

Ten or more counts support this clonotype. The chain uses TRBV7-6 and TRBJ2-2, with D perhaps TRBD1 (5 bases). Germline CDR1 SGHVS, CDR2 FNYEAQ. The CDR3 extends over 15 amino acids. The ends were cut back, 2 bases at V and 6 bases at J, with 13 bases in the middle. In DNA form, the CDR3 reads TGTGCCAGCAGCTTATCCCCCAGGGCAGCCGGGGAGCTGTTTTTT. Translation: CASSLSPRAAGELFF.

The chain is built from TRBV29-1 and TRBJ1-2; D gene unclear. The CDR3 length is 14 residues. The germline gives CDR1 SQVTM, CDR2 ANQGSEA. Trimming took 1 base from V and 7 from J, leaving 16 bases between them. CDR3 DNA: TGCAGCGTTGAAGGCGGCAGACGGTACGGTGGCTACACCTTC. The encoded protein is CSVEGGRRYGGYTF.

This clonotype was seen repeatedly, ten times or more. V is TRBV7-9 and J is TRBJ2-7, with D hard to call. CDR3 length equals 12 residues. The V gene's germline CDR1 is SEHNR and CDR2 FQNEAQ (reference sequence). Trimming cost V 0 bases and J 5 bases, with 5 bases left between them. This chain's CDR3 is CASSLASDEQYF. CDR3 nucleotides: TGTGCCAGCAGCTTAGCGTCAGACGAGCAGTACTTC.

This clonotype has only a few counts. The chain is built from TRBV12-5 and TRBJ1-1; 7 nucleotides align to TRBD1. CDR1 and CDR2 from the germline V gene are LGHNT and FRNRAP. J lost 5 bases, V lost 6 bases, and 15 bases had no gene match. The CDR3 length is 16 residues. This CDR3 is CASGQQGLTFRTEAFF. The DNA for the CDR3 is TGTGCTAGTGGCCAACAGGGGCTAACCTTTCGGACTGAAGCTTTCTTT.

This clonotype was counted ten times or more. J is TRBJ2-5 and V is TRBV9; D is unresolved. The germline CDR1 and CDR2 sequences are SGDLS and YYNGEE. The CDR3 has 12 amino acids. Trimming cost V 4 bases and J 4 bases, with 8 bases left between them. The CDR3 DNA follows: TGTGCCAGCAGCCCAGGTCCAGAGACCCAGTACTTC. Protein product: CASSPGPETQYF.

This clonotype was recorded a few times. This sequence joins TRBV9 and TRBJ2-2; a weak D match, TRBD2 (6 bases). V gave up 0 bases and J gave up 5 bases, with 8 bases separating them. CDR3 length: 14 amino acids. CDR1 is SGDLS, CDR2 YYNGEE, per germline. The CDR3 bases are TGTGCCAGCAGCGTAGGCGGGGCGACCGGGGAGCTGTTTTTT. Translated: CASSVGGATGELFF.